This T cell receptor (beta chain) was identified in a study of T cell clonality in common variable immunodeficiency. Study outcomes and limitations: CVID subjects had higher TCRbeta clonality than healthy controls, most marked in about a third. Fewer deletions and N-nucleotide insertions were reportedly seen in common variable immunodeficiency TCR beta sequences.

Ten or more counts support this clone. Its antigen is as yet unknown. The CDR3 is cut off 3 residues early in the read; its end comes from the germline J gene. Produced via immunoSEQ multiplex PCR; TCRdb's table is partial and in-frame only. This repertoire holds about 21,000 clones, and none appear only once. This CDR3 is built from 11 residues. V lost 4 bases to trimming and J lost 3 bases, with 3 bases between them. The germline gives CDR1 SGHAT, CDR2 FQNNGV. The sequence was obtained from a human donor with common variable immunodeficiency. Sequenced input: peripheral blood mononuclear cells. This chain joins TRBV11-2 and TRBJ2-5; D gene unclear. The CDR3 bases that were read are TGTGCCAGCAGCTCGGAAGAGACC. Encoded protein: CASSSEET. The CDR3 in full is CASSSEETQYF.